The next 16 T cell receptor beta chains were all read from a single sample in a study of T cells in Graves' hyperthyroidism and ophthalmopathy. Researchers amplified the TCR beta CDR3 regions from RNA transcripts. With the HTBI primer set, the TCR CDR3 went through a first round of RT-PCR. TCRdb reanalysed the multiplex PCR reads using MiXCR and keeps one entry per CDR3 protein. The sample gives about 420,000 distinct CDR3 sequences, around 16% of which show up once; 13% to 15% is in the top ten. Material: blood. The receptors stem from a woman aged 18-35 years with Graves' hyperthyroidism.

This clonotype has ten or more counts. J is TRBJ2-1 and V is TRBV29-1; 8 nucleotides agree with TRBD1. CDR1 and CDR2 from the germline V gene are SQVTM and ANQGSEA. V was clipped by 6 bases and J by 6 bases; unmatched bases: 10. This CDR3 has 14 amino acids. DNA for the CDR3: TGCAGCGTACGCTTCGGACAGGGTCTCAATGAGCAGTTCTTC. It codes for CSVRFGQGLNEQFF.

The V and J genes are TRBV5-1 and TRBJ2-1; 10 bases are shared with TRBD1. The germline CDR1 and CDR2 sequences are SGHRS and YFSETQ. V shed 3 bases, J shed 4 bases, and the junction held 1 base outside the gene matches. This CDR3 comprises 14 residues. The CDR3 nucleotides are TGCGCCAGCAGCTCGGGACAGGGGTACAATGAGCAGTTCTTC. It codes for CASSSGQGYNEQFF.

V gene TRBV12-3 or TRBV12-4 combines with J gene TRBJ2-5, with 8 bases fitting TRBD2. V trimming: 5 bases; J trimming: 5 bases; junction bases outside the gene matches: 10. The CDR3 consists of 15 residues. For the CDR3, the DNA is TGTGCCAGCAGTACCTCCGGGACTAGGTTTGAGACCCAGTACTTC. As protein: CASSTSGTRFETQYF.

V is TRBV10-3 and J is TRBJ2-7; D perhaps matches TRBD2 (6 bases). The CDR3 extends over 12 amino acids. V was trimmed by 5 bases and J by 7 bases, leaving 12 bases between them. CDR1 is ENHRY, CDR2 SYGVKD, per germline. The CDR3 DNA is TGTGCCATCAGTTCAAACGCGGGGGAGCAGTACTTC. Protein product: CAISSNAGEQYF.

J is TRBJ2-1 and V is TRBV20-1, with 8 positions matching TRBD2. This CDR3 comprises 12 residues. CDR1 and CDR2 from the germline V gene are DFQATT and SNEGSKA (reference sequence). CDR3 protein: CSHGTSNNEQFF. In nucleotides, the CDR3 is TGCAGCCACGGGACTAGTAACAATGAGCAGTTCTTC.

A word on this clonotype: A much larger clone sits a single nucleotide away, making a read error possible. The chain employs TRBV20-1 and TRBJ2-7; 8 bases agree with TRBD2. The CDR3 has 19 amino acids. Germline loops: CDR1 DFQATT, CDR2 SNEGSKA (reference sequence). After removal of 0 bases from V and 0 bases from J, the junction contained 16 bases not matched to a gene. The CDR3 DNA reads TGCAGTGCTAGAGATAAGGACGGGGGAGCGGGAGCAGGCTCCTACGAGCAGTACTTC. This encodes CSARDKDGGAGAGSYEQYF.

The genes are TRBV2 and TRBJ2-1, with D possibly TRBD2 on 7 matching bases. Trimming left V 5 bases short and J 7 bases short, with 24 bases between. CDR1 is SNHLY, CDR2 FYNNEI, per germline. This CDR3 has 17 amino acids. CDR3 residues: CASSPGRGGGGQNEQFF. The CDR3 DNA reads TGTGCCAGCAGTCCAGGTAGGGGGGGAGGCGGACAGAATGAGCAGTTCTTC.

CDR3 sequence reads: CASLGGPEQYF. For the CDR3, the DNA is TGTGCCAGCCTGGGGGGACCCGAGCAGTACTTC. The chain has TRBV28 and TRBJ2-7; D is possibly TRBD2 (6 bases). Germline V gene sequence: CDR1 MDHEN, CDR2 SYDVKM. Trimming took 8 bases from V and 6 from J, leaving 11 bases between them. This CDR3 contains 11 residues.

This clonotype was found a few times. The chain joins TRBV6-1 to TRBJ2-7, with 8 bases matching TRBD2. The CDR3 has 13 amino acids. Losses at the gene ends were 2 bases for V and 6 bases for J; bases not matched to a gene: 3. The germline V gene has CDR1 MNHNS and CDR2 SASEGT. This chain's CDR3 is CASSESGGPEQYF. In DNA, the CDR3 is TGTGCCAGCAGTGAATCGGGAGGGCCCGAGCAGTACTTC.

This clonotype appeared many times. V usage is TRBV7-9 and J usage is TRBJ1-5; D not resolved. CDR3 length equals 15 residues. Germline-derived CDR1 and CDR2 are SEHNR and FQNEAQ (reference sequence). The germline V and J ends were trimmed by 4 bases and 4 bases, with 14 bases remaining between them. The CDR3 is CASSSSLAGNQPQHF. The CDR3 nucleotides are TGTGCCAGCAGCTCATCTCTGGCGGGAAATCAGCCCCAGCATTTT.

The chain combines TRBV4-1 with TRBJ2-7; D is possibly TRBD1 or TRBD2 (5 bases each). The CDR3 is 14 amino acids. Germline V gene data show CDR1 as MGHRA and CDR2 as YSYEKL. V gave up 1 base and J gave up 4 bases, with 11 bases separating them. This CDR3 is CASSQAGRRYEQYF. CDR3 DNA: TGCGCCAGCAGCCAAGCGGGACGGAGATACGAGCAGTACTTC.

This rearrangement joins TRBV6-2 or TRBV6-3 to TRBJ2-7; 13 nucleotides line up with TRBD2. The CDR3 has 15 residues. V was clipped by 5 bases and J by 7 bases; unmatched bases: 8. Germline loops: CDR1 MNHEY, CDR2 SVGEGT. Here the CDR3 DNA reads TGTGCCAGCAGTCGAGGACTAGCGGGAGCGGGGGAGCAGTACTTC. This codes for CASSRGLAGAGEQYF.

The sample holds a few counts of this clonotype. CDR3 nucleotide sequence: TGTGCCAGCTCACCATTGGGTGATAAAGATACGCAGTATTTT. Protein: CASSPLGDKDTQYF. The V and J genes are TRBV18 and TRBJ2-3; D is undetermined. The CDR3 spans 14 residues. V shed 2 bases and J shed 5 bases, with 11 bases lying between them. CDR1 is KGHSH and CDR2 is LQKENI in the germline V gene.

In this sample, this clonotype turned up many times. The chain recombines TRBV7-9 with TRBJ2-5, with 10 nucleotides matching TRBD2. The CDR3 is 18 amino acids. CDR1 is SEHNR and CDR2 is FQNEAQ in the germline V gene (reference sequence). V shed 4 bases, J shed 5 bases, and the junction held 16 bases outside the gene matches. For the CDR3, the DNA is TGTGCCAGCAGCTCTAGGCGGGAGACTAGCGGGCCATCGGAGACCCAGTACTTC. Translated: CASSSRRETSGPSETQYF.

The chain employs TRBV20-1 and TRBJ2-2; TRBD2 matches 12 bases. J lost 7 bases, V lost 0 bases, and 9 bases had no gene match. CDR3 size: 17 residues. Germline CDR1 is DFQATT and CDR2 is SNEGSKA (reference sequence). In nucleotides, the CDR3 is TGCAGTGCTAGAGATTGGGGGCTAGCGGGAGGGTACGGGGAGCTGTTTTTT. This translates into CSARDWGLAGGYGELFF.

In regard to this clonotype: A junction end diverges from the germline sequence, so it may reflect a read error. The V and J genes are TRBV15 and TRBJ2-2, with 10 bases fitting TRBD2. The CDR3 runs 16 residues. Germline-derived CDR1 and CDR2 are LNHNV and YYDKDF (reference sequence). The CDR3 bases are TGTGCCACCAGCATGGGACTAGCGAGAAACACCGGGGGGCTGTTTTTT. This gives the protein CATSMGLARNTGGLFF.